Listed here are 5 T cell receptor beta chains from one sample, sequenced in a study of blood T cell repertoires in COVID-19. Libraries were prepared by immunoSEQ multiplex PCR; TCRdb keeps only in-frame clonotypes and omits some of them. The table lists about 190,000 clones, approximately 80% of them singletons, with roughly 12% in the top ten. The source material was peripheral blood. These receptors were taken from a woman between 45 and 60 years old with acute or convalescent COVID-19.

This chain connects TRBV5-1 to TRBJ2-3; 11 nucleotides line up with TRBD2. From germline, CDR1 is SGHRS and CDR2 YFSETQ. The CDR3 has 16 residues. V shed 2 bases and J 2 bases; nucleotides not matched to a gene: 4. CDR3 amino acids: CASSLGTSGNTDTQYF. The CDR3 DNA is TGCGCCAGCAGCTTAGGGACTAGCGGCAACACAGATACGCAGTATTTT.

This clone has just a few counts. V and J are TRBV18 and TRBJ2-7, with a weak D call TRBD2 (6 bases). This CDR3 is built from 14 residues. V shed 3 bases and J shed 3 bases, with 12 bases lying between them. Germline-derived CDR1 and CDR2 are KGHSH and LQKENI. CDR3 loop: CASSPQGGLYEQYF. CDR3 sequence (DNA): TGTGCCAGCTCACCGCAGGGAGGTCTCTACGAGCAGTACTTC.

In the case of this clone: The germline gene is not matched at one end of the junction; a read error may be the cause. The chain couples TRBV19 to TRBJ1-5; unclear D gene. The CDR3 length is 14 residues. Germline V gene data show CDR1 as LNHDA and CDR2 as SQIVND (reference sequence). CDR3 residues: CASSIERRNPPQHF. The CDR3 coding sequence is TGTGCCAGTAGTATAGAGCGTCGTAATCCGCCCCAGCATTTT.

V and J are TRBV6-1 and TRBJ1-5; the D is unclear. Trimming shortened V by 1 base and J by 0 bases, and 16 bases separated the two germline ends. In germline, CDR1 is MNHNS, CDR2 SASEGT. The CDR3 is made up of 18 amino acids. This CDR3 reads CASSEVRKAGYSNQPQHF. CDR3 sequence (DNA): TGTGCCAGCAGTGAAGTTAGAAAGGCAGGCTATAGCAATCAGCCCCAGCATTTT.

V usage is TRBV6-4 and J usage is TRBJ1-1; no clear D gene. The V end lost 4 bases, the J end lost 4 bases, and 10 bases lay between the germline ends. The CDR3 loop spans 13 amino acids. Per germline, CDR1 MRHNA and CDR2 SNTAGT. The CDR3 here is CASSANRGTEAFF. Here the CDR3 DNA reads TGTGCCAGCAGTGCCAATAGAGGCACTGAAGCTTTCTTT.